One sample yielded the 4 T cell receptor beta chains listed below, sequenced in a study of blood T cell repertoires in COVID-19. The assay was immunoSEQ multiplex PCR, and TCRdb's table has in-frame clones only and misses some. The sample lists more than 200,000 clones; approximately 82% were seen once. The sample comprised peripheral blood. The origin of the receptors is a woman of 80 years or more with active or convalescent COVID-19.

The V call is TRBV7-2, the J call TRBJ1-3; unclear D gene. The CDR3 spans 15 residues. The V gene's germline CDR1 is SGHTA and CDR2 FQGNSA. V lost 3 bases and J lost 0, with 9 bases in between. This CDR3 is CASSFLSNSGNTIYF. The CDR3, as DNA: TGTGCCAGCAGCTTTCTGAGTAACTCTGGAAACACCATATATTTT. The full variable domain, its missing parts supplied by reference TRBV7-2 and TRBJ1-3, is GAGVSQSPSNKVTEKGKDVELRCDPISGHTALYWYRQSLGQGLEFLIYFQGNSAPDKSGLPSDRFSAERTGGSVSTLTIQRTQQEDSAVYLCASSFLSNSGNTIYFGEGSWLTVV.

This sequence joins TRBV6-5 and TRBJ2-1, with a tentative D call TRBD1 (5 bases). From germline, CDR1 is MNHEY and CDR2 SVGAGI. Trimming took off 2 bases at V and 4 bases at J, with 9 bases between the two ends. CDR3 length: 14 amino acids. CDR3 coding DNA: TGTGCCAGCAGTTACGGCAGGGCTTACAATGAGCAGTTCTTC. Residues: CASSYGRAYNEQFF.

The chain links TRBV6-5 to TRBJ2-5; D is unclear. Germline V CDR1 and CDR2: MNHEY, SVGAGI. This CDR3 contains 15 residues. Trimming took 7 bases from V and 8 from J, leaving 23 bases between them. The CDR3 sequence: CASTPQPTQANTQYF. For the CDR3, the DNA is TGTGCCAGCACTCCACAACCGACCCAAGCGAATACCCAGTACTTC.

This sequence joins TRBV5-1 and TRBJ1-3; D gene unclear. Germline CDR1 SGHRS, CDR2 YFSETQ. The V and J ends lost 0 bases and 2 bases respectively, with 9 bases between them. This CDR3 is 15 amino acids long. The CDR3 reads CASSLGQVTGNTIYF. The CDR3 DNA reads as TGCGCCAGCAGCTTGGGTCAGGTTACTGGAAACACCATATATTTT.